One sample yielded the 17 T cell receptor beta chains listed below, sequenced in a study of Ad26.COV2.S vaccination and SARS-CoV-2 variants. As to treatment: some 20 received Ad26.COV2.S at low or high dose, single or two shots; roughly five received placebo; per-sample allocation not given. Sampling was performed 63 days after the first vaccine or placebo injection. Sequenced by immunoSEQ multiplex PCR; TCRdb stores in-frame clones only, minus some. Of fewer than 400,000 clones listed, around 85% were seen once; the top ten hold about 2.1%. The sequencing used peripheral blood, collected in a trial of Ad26.COV2.S vaccine versus placebo. Receptor source: a person between 18 and 60 years old who received the Ad26.COV2.S COVID-19 vaccine or a placebo.

V gene TRBV5-1 combines with J gene TRBJ2-5, with TRBD1 as a possible D gene (7 bases). This CDR3 is 13 amino acids long. CDR1 is SGHRS and CDR2 is YFSETQ in the germline V gene. V lost 2 bases, J lost 3 bases, and 8 bases lay in between. The CDR3 here is CASSFRGEETQYF. CDR3 DNA sequence: TGCGCCAGCAGCTTCAGGGGGGAAGAGACCCAGTACTTC.

This sequence joins TRBV5-1 and TRBJ2-7; possibly TRBD1 for D (6 bases). V lost 2 bases and J lost 2, with 11 bases in between. The CDR3 contains 14 residues. Germline lookup yields CDR1 SGHRS and CDR2 YFSETQ. The CDR3 DNA follows: TGCGCCAGCAGCTTTTCCAGGGGAACCTACGAGCAGTACTTC. Residues: CASSFSRGTYEQYF.

The CDR3 is CSASQNGREAFF. CDR3 nucleotide sequence: TGCAGTGCTAGTCAAAATGGCAGAGAAGCTTTCTTT. This chain links TRBV20-1 with TRBJ1-1; D remains ambiguous. V was trimmed by 3 bases and J by 8 bases, leaving 13 bases between them. This CDR3 has 12 amino acids. Looked up from germline, CDR1 is DFQATT and CDR2 is SNEGSKA (reference sequence).

The chain links TRBV25-1 to TRBJ2-2; a possible D gene is TRBD1 (6 bases). The CDR3 runs to 17 residues. V was pared by 6 bases and J by 0 bases, with 17 bases between. The germline V gene encodes CDR1 MGHDK and CDR2 SYGVNS. CDR3 coding DNA: TGTGCCAGCAGCCTCGGGAAGGACAGCACGAACACCGGGGAGCTGTTTTTT. Translation gives CASSLGKDSTNTGELFF. Filled out from reference TRBV25-1 and TRBJ2-2, the complete variable domain reads EADIYQTPRYLVIGTGKKITLECSQTMGHDKMYWYQQDPGMELHLIHYSYGVNSTEKGDLSSESTVSRIRTEHFPLTLESARPSHTSQYLCASSLGKDSTNTGELFFGEGSRLTVL.

The V gene is TRBV12-3 or TRBV12-4, the J gene TRBJ1-6, with 7 bases lining up with TRBD1. This CDR3 is built from 13 residues. With 3 bases clipped from V and 7 bases from J, the junction kept 0 bases outside the gene matches. CDR3 residues: CASSLGQNSPLHF. CDR3 bases: TGTGCCAGCAGTTTGGGACAGAATTCACCCCTCCACTTT.

The chain links TRBV28 to TRBJ1-2, with D maybe TRBD1 (5 bases). The V end was cut by 10 bases, the J end by 7 bases, with 19 bases between. The CDR3 loop spans 13 amino acids. Germline lookup yields CDR1 MDHEN and CDR2 SYDVKM. DNA for the CDR3: TGTGCCATTCGCCGGGACTCAGGTGGTGGCTACACCTTC. Amino acids: CAIRRDSGGGYTF.

This sequence joins TRBV2 and TRBJ2-3; D is unclear. V was clipped by 2 bases and J by 7 bases, with 7 bases between them. CDR1 and CDR2 from the germline V gene are SNHLY and FYNNEI. This CDR3 is 12 amino acids long. The CDR3 sequence is CASSERRNTQYF. For the CDR3, the DNA is TGTGCCAGCAGTGAAAGGAGAAATACGCAGTATTTT.

Only one count was recorded for this clone. The J gene is TRBJ1-2, the V gene TRBV19; tentative D call: TRBD1 (6 bases). From germline, CDR1 is LNHDA and CDR2 SQIVND (reference sequence). This CDR3 region has 13 residues. Deletions cut 6 bases from V and 6 bases from J, with 14 bases between. The CDR3 is CASRRQGRNGYTF. CDR3 nucleotide sequence: TGTGCCAGTAGACGGCAGGGGCGGAATGGCTACACCTTC.

This sequence joins TRBV5-1 and TRBJ1-4, with D possibly matching TRBD1 (6 bases). This CDR3 is 15 amino acids long. Trimming shortened V by 3 bases and J by 8 bases, and 17 bases separated the two germline ends. Germline loops: CDR1 SGHRS, CDR2 YFSETQ. The CDR3 loop is CASSSEGGLGEKLFF. For the CDR3, the DNA is TGCGCCAGCAGCTCCGAGGGGGGGCTCGGCGAAAAACTGTTTTTT. Based on the CDR3 plus reference TRBV5-1 and TRBJ1-4, the full variable domain is KAGVTQTPRYLIKTRGQQVTLSCSPISGHRSVSWYQQTPGQGLQFLFEYFSETQRNKGNFPGRFSGRQFSNSRSEMNVSTLELGDSALYLCASSSEGGLGEKLFFGSGTQLSVL.

This chain joins TRBV27 and TRBJ1-2; 8 nucleotides align to TRBD1. CDR1 and CDR2 from the germline V gene are MNHEY and SMNVEV (reference sequence). The CDR3 contains 15 residues. The V segment lost 6 bases and the J segment 6 bases; nucleotides outside the gene matches: 12. CDR3 sequence: CASSLSTGAIHGYTF. The CDR3 DNA sequence: TGTGCCAGCAGCCTGTCGACAGGGGCGATACATGGCTACACCTTC.

This clone was counted only a few times. The conserved closing phenylalanine or tryptophan is absent in this CDR3, likely reflecting a read error. No DNA is shown, since the ends of the CDR3 on it are uncertain; the CDR3 is the one TCRdb lists. This sequence joins TRBV6-5 and TRBJ2-7; the table names TRBD1, a call not compared with the DNA. Ends included, the CDR3 has 11 residues. CDR1 is MNHEY and CDR2 is SVGAGI in the germline V gene. CDR3 region: CASRSRDRESL.

CDR3 coding DNA: TGTGCCTGGAGTGTCGAAGCGGGGGGATTCACAGATACGCAGTATTTT. Its translation: CAWSVEAGGFTDTQYF. The rearrangement joins TRBV30 to TRBJ2-3; TRBD2 matches 9 bases. Germline V gives CDR1 GTSNPN, CDR2 SVGIG (reference sequence). With 0 bases clipped from V and 2 bases from J, the junction kept 6 bases outside the gene matches. This CDR3 is 16 amino acids long.

This clone appeared a single time. The identical CDR3 is also encoded by other nucleotide sequences in the sample. Here the CDR3 reads CASSLAGAYEQYF. For the CDR3, the DNA is TGTGCCAGCAGCTTAGCGGGGGCCTACGAGCAGTACTTC. The gene calls are TRBV7-9 and TRBJ2-7, with D perhaps matching TRBD1 or TRBD2 (5 bases each). CDR1 SEHNR and CDR2 FQNEAQ come from the germline V gene (reference sequence). The CDR3 is 13 residues long. The V and J ends lost 0 bases and 2 bases respectively, with 5 bases between them.

This chain connects TRBV5-1 to TRBJ2-1; tentatively, D is TRBD2 (5 bases). Germline loops: CDR1 SGHRS, CDR2 YFSETQ. Trimming shortened V by 7 bases and J by 7 bases, and 18 bases separated the two germline ends. The CDR3 has 14 residues. The CDR3 loop is CASSRYPTGNEQFF. As DNA, the CDR3 is TGCGCCAGCTCCCGGTACCCCACGGGGAATGAGCAGTTCTTC.

V and J are TRBV3-1 (or the pseudogene TRBV3-2) and TRBJ2-7, with D maybe TRBD1 (6 bases). Per germline, CDR1 LGHDT and CDR2 YNNKEL (reference sequence). CDR3 length equals 14 residues. Between the trimmed V and J ends, which lost 6 bases and 1 base, there was a span of 13 bases. CDR3 DNA sequence: TGTGCCAGCAGGGGACCCCAGGGGTCCTACGAGCAGTACTTC. This translates into CASRGPQGSYEQYF.

The chain recombines TRBV19 with TRBJ1-2; a weak D match, TRBD1 (5 bases). Germline V gene data show CDR1 as LNHDA and CDR2 as SQIVND (reference sequence). The V and J ends lost 3 bases and 2 bases respectively, with 10 bases between them. This CDR3 has 14 amino acids. The CDR3 DNA reads TGTGCCAGTAGTATGGCGGGGGTCAACTATGGCTACACCTTC. It codes for CASSMAGVNYGYTF. Full variable domain (outside the CDR3, taken from reference TRBV19 and TRBJ1-2): DGGITQSPKYLFRKEGQNVTLSCEQNLNHDAMYWYRQDPGQGLRLIYYSQIVNDFQKGDIAEGYSVSREKKESFPLTVTSAQKNPTAFYLCASSMAGVNYGYTFGSGTRLTVV.

This clone was counted once. This chain connects TRBV6-5 to TRBJ2-7, with 8 bases identical to TRBD1. V lost 4 bases to trimming and J lost 2 bases; unmatched junction nucleotides: 4. Per germline, CDR1 MNHEY and CDR2 SVGAGI. The CDR3 is 14 residues long. CDR3 protein: CASSLDRVPYEQYF. CDR3 coding DNA: TGTGCCAGCAGTTTGGACAGGGTGCCCTACGAGCAGTACTTC.